The rows below give T cell receptor beta chains drawn from one sample of a study of technical replicates of blood from a few donors. Using immunoSEQ multiplex PCR, the repertoire was profiled, and TCRdb retains in-frame clones only, with some absent. The sample has tens of thousands of clones, approximately 86% seen once. Sequencing used PBMCs. These receptors were obtained from a human donor in good health. Some clones in this sample may be carry-over from other donors' samples. Each CDR3 is given without its conserved first and last residue. A D gene is named only where the DNA matches it firmly. The listing skips clone size in some rows; elsewhere it reads once, few, many or a size class.

cdr3_aa	d_call	j_call	clone_size	v_call
SVDSGTDTQY	-	TRBJ2-3	few	TRBV29-1
ASSLRRTSGSETQY	TRBD2	TRBJ2-5	-	TRBV5-1
ASPTTGFREQY	-	TRBJ2-7	-	TRBV9
ASTEIPESTDTQY	-	TRBJ2-3	-	TRBV6-5
ASSESRLAGETQY	TRBD2	TRBJ2-5	-	TRBV6-1
AWIRGTGANYGYT	-	TRBJ1-2	-	TRBV30
ASSPPGQYYEQY	TRBD1	TRBJ2-7	-	TRBV6-1
AISESTGGITEAF	TRBD1	TRBJ1-1	-	TRBV10-3
ASSLGTGGQY	TRBD1	TRBJ2-7	-	TRBV5-4
ASSLGLVGDTQY	-	TRBJ2-3	-	TRBV7-6
ASSPGVLRGGHTEQF	-	TRBJ2-1	-	TRBV4-1
ASSQDRKNQPQH	TRBD1	TRBJ1-5	-	TRBV4-3
ASSEPDPLAEAF	-	TRBJ1-1	-	TRBV6-1
AISPGQGARSEKLF	TRBD1	TRBJ1-4	-	TRBV10-3
ASSFSGGNHNEQF	TRBD2	TRBJ2-1	-	TRBV7-3
ASSPQGGVSTEAF	-	TRBJ1-1	-	TRBV11-2
AWNGTLQETQY	-	TRBJ2-5	-	TRBV30
ASSLLAGSYNEQF	TRBD2	TRBJ2-1	-	TRBV5-1
ASSLDRGQAF	TRBD1	TRBJ1-1	-	TRBV7-8
ASSYDRGSNTGELF	TRBD1	TRBJ2-2	-	TRBV6-5
ASSSGLAGSYEQY	TRBD2	TRBJ2-7	-	TRBV11-2
ASSIGSGGRETQY	TRBD2	TRBJ2-5	-	TRBV19
ASSLPTSGRNEQF	TRBD2	TRBJ2-1	-	TRBV7-3
ASSLQENTEAF	-	TRBJ1-1	-	TRBV13
AWSVRGGNTIY	-	TRBJ1-3	-	TRBV30
ASSQEQGRDEKLF	-	TRBJ1-4	-	TRBV4-1
ASSKTGLNTEAF	TRBD1	TRBJ1-1	-	TRBV11-2
SVPGQEISNYGYT	TRBD1	TRBJ1-2	-	TRBV29-1
AWRRQGNTEAF	-	TRBJ1-1	-	TRBV30
ASSRQGAREKLF	TRBD1	TRBJ1-4	-	TRBV5-5
ATSRDAGVGAKNIQY	TRBD2	TRBJ2-4	once	TRBV15
ASSLDRASGYT	-	TRBJ1-2	-	TRBV7-6
AIKGQGGYGYT	TRBD1	TRBJ1-2	-	TRBV10-3
ASSLRTSGRSDEQF	TRBD2	TRBJ2-1	-	TRBV11-2
ASRQGAMNTEAF	TRBD1	TRBJ1-1	few	TRBV5-1
ASSQDLQANGYT	-	TRBJ1-2	-	TRBV4-3
AIRPTSGVEDTQY	TRBD2	TRBJ2-3	-	TRBV10-3
ASSLQGSENQPQH	-	TRBJ1-5	-	TRBV6-5
ASSLRAGGSFLGGYT	-	TRBJ1-2	-	TRBV19
ASSQVPGGGGYT	TRBD1	TRBJ1-2	once	TRBV4-3
ASSLGTSGGEVEY	TRBD2	TRBJ2-5	-	TRBV7-8
AWSPGTDSYEQY	-	TRBJ2-7	-	TRBV30